This record concerns one T cell receptor beta chain sequence. Its target antigen remains unknown. The data stem from a study of T cell responses to AZD1222 COVID-19 vaccine (dated by TCRdb to the early 2020s). For the study in its entirety: TCR sequencing was performed for approximately 240 trial participants, of whom about 200 were given two doses of AZD1222 and roughly 25 were given two doses of MenACWY control vaccine. Trial participants were enrolled by age into 18-55, 56-69 and 70-plus year subgroups, with roughly 150, 30 and 60 TCR-sequenced participants respectively. Points the paper makes about the study in general: Nearly half of unique spike-specific TCRs reportedly recognized epitopes outside regions mutated in the B.1.351 and B.1.1.7 variants. Conclusions about previously exposed vaccinees are limited because only 5 or 6 AZD1222 recipients were SARS-CoV-2 seropositive at baseline. In the small 56-69-year group, the increase in depth fell short of significance, most likely because of low power. Participants were mostly white British, with more females than males. The authors suggested clonal diversity may have been underestimated. Because no day 14 peak-response samples were available, the repertoires could be characterized only after the peak T cell response. After two AZD1222 doses, spike-specific TCR breadth and depth were significantly higher than at day 0 and than in MenACWY recipients. Vaccine-associated CD4 TCRs spanned the whole spike protein, with dominant responses in regions 160-218 and 743-854.

The sample's time point label, in plain terms: baseline before first vaccination. Samples from vaccinated people were obtained from the UK trials COV001 and COV002, which included a single-blind randomized controlled phase 2/3 trial of AZD1222 (ChAdOx1 nCoV-19) in healthy adults. For TCRbeta chain sequencing, PBMC samples from trial participants were taken at day 0 and at day 28 after the second dose. The CDR3 regions of human TCRbeta chains were subjected to immunosequencing. Per the original workflow: TCRs in the repertoires were matched against a reference library of SARS-CoV-2-specific TCRs that had been generated with the MIRA antigen-specificity platform. Breadth was defined as the fraction of unique TCRs that were SARS-CoV-2-associated. Depth was defined as the fraction of total T cells that were SARS-CoV-2-associated. Using the MIRA data, each spike-specific TCR was assigned both to the spike region to which the TCR was reactive and to a CD4 or CD8 class. Log10-transformed breadth and depth values were compared by one-way ANOVA with Sidak's multiple comparisons tests. TCRdb holds this immuneACCESS table with in-frame rearrangements only. Some clones are missing; in checked studies, unresolved V genes explain under half, and the rest has no known cause. The DNA gave D and trimming, while V, J and clone size come from that table. The sample's table lists a count of around 150,000 clones. Over 2% of the sample goes to the ten largest clones.

According to the germline V gene, CDR1 reads MNHEY and CDR2 reads SVGAGI. The V end gives up 5 bases and the J end 4 bases, leaving 10 bases in the junction not matched to a gene. There are 15 amino acids in the CDR3, from cysteine to phenylalanine inclusive. The retained sequence is limited to the CDR3, 45 bases, with the frame set at the first base. Recombination joined TRBV6-5 with TRBJ1-2, with 7 bases aligning to TRBD1. The origin of this receptor is an adult in good health. The sequenced material came from peripheral blood. The DNA is TGTGCCAGCAGTACCTGGGACAGCCGAGGCTATGGCTACACCTTC. This gives the protein CASSTWDSRGYGYTF.